This entry lists 15 T cell receptor beta chains sequenced from one sample in a study of blood T cell repertoires in COVID-19. Data came from immunoSEQ multiplex PCR; TCRdb stores just in-frame clones and leaves some out. The sample shows some 200,000 clones, approximately 90% of them seen only once. The sample comprised peripheral blood. The receptor source for this set is an elderly woman in a cohort sampled during active or convalescent COVID-19.

The chain recombines TRBV7-9 with TRBJ1-5, with TRBD1 matching over 8 bases. Germline values: CDR1 SEHNR, CDR2 FQNEAQ (reference sequence). The CDR3 contains 14 residues. Trimming at V came to 5 bases and at J to 3 bases, leaving 3 bases not matched to a gene. CDR3 DNA: TGTGCCAGCAGCCGGACAGGGTTCAATCAGCCCCAGCATTTT. Translation: CASSRTGFNQPQHF.

The gene calls are TRBV28 and TRBJ1-2; TRBD1 aligns across 7 bases. Germline CDR1 reads MDHEN; CDR2 reads SYDVKM. V was pared by 7 bases and J by 2 bases, with 10 bases of the junction left unmatched. The CDR3 is 15 amino acids. CDR3 sequence: CASKLGTVANYGYTF. The CDR3 DNA sequence: TGTGCCAGCAAACTAGGGACAGTGGCAAACTATGGCTACACCTTC.

The chain couples TRBV11-3 to TRBJ2-5, with D maybe TRBD2 (6 bases). V lost 3 bases and J 1 base, leaving 18 bases between the germline ends. The CDR3 is made up of 17 amino acids. Germline V CDR1 and CDR2: SGHNT, YENEEA. CDR3 residues: CASSFLPRGVRQETQYF. The CDR3 DNA is TGTGCCAGCAGCTTCCTACCGCGCGGGGTTCGCCAAGAGACCCAGTACTTC.

This clone was seen once. One end of the junction does not line up with germline, which may come from a read error. The chain combines TRBV5-4 with TRBJ2-7, with no clear D. Germline V gene lookup returns CDR1 SGHNT and CDR2 YYREEE (reference sequence). This CDR3 region has 15 residues. Here the CDR3 DNA reads TGTGCCAGCACCTTGGCTGCAGGCAGCTCCTACGAGCAGTACTTC. It encodes CASTLAAGSSYEQYF.

This chain links TRBV19 with TRBJ2-2; D is unclear. CDR3 length: 11 residues. Trimming left V 10 bases short and J 6 bases short, with 9 bases between. Germline V gene lookup returns CDR1 LNHDA and CDR2 SQIVND (reference sequence). The CDR3 DNA sequence: TGTGCCACTCATACGGCCGGGGAGCTGTTTTTT. Translated, it gives CATHTAGELFF.

The chain couples TRBV10-3 to TRBJ2-3, with 11 bases aligning to TRBD2. Trimming at V came to 5 bases and at J to 2 bases, leaving 12 bases not matched to a gene. CDR3 length: 18 amino acids. The germline V gene has CDR1 ENHRY and CDR2 SYGVKD. The CDR3 DNA reads TGTGCCATCAGTTACGAGCTAGCGGGGGGACTAAACACAGATACGCAGTATTTT. As protein: CAISYELAGGLNTDTQYF.

The chain uses TRBV7-8 and TRBJ1-5; 10 nucleotides agree with TRBD1. V trimming: 1 base; J trimming: 5 bases; junction bases outside the gene matches: 5. Germline-derived CDR1 and CDR2 are SGHVS and FQNEAQ. The CDR3 consists of 16 residues. In DNA, the CDR3 is TGTGCCAGCAGCTTAGGGACAGGGGGTTTACATCAGCCCCAGCATTTT. It specifies CASSLGTGGLHQPQHF.

The J gene is TRBJ2-2, the V gene TRBV5-4; 8 bases fit TRBD2. Germline CDR1 reads SGHNT; CDR2 reads YYREEE (reference sequence). V dropped 2 bases and J dropped 3; count of bases not matched to a gene: 3. CDR3 length: 15 amino acids. Written as DNA, the CDR3 is TGTGCCAGCAGCTTAAGCGGGAGACACACCGGGGAGCTGTTTTTT. This translates into CASSLSGRHTGELFF.

This chain joins TRBV19 and TRBJ2-5; possible D gene TRBD2, 5 bases. This CDR3 has 14 residues. The germline CDR1 and CDR2 sequences are LNHDA and SQIVND (reference sequence). V was cut by 10 bases and J by 2 bases, with 17 bases left in between. The CDR3 DNA follows: TGTGCCAACGCCCTACTCTCGGGGCAAGAGACCCAGTACTTC. Amino acids: CANALLSGQETQYF. The full variable domain, with the rest looked up from reference TRBV19 and TRBJ2-5, is DGGITQSPKYLFRKEGQNVTLSCEQNLNHDAMYWYRQDPGQGLRLIYYSQIVNDFQKGDIAEGYSVSREKKESFPLTVTSAQKNPTAFYLCANALLSGQETQYFGPGTRLLVL.

V is TRBV5-1 and J is TRBJ2-5, with a possible D match to TRBD2 (5 bases). The CDR3 totals 13 residues. CDR1 and CDR2 (germline): SGHRS, YFSETQ. Trimming stripped 5 bases from V and 5 bases from J, with 13 bases between. The CDR3 is CASRNLTRETQYF. DNA of the CDR3: TGCGCCAGCAGGAACCTAACTAGGGAGACCCAGTACTTC.

The chain links TRBV28 to TRBJ1-2, with a possible D match to TRBD1 (5 bases). Germline V gene data show CDR1 as MDHEN and CDR2 as SYDVKM. The V and J ends lost 6 bases and 7 bases respectively, with 9 bases between them. This CDR3 is 11 amino acids long. The CDR3 here is CASSRQLGYTF. The CDR3 bases are TGTGCCAGCAGCAGACAGCTTGGCTACACCTTC.

This clone was detected once. The genes are TRBV5-1 and TRBJ2-1; 7 nucleotides agree with TRBD2. Per germline, CDR1 SGHRS and CDR2 YFSETQ. V shed 1 base, J shed 0 bases, and the junction held 19 bases outside the gene matches. The CDR3 runs 21 residues. In nucleotides, the CDR3 is TGCGCCAGCAGCTTGTTATATGGGTTAGGACTAGTGGGTTCCTCCTACAATGAGCAGTTCTTC. Translating gives CASSLLYGLGLVGSSYNEQFF.

The rearrangement joins TRBV20-1 to TRBJ2-2; 11 bases line up with TRBD2. With V trimmed by 6 bases and J by 2 bases, 8 bases remained unmatched. Per germline, CDR1 DFQATT and CDR2 SNEGSKA (reference sequence). CDR3 size: 16 residues. CDR3 sequence (DNA): TGCAGTGCCAGTACTAGCGGGGGCCTAAACACCGGGGAGCTGTTTTTT. As protein: CSASTSGGLNTGELFF.

This clone was detected once. The V gene is TRBV19, the J gene TRBJ1-2, with 7 bases identical to TRBD1. CDR1 LNHDA and CDR2 SQIVND come from the germline V gene (reference sequence). The length of the CDR3 is 15 residues. The J segment lost 3 bases and the V segment lost 9 bases, leaving 13 bases of the junction unmatched. CDR3 loop: CASKSDRVRDYGYTF. Here the CDR3 DNA reads TGTGCCAGCAAGTCCGACAGGGTACGAGACTATGGCTACACCTTC.

The chain employs TRBV4-3 and TRBJ1-1, with 8 bases fitting TRBD1. The length of the CDR3 is 15 residues. V lost 3 bases to trimming and J lost 4 bases; unmatched junction nucleotides: 7. Germline CDR1 reads LGHNA; CDR2 reads YSLEER. The CDR3: CASSQGYRGVTEAFF. The CDR3 coding sequence is TGCGCCAGCAGCCAGGGTTACAGGGGGGTCACTGAAGCTTTCTTT.